These 16 T cell receptor beta chains were sequenced from one sample in a study of T cells in Graves' hyperthyroidism and ophthalmopathy (dated by TCRdb to between 2018 and 2021). Library creation used multiplex PCR. The sequencing machine was an Illumina HiSeq 2000. The TCR beta CDR3 regions were amplified from the RNA transcripts. A first-round RT-PCR of the TCR CDR3 used the HTBI primer set with the Qiagen OneStep RT-PCR kit. TCRdb itself trimmed the public reads at Q25 with fastp, ran MiXCR and retained productive beta chains. Records with the same CDR3 protein are collapsed into one entry carrying the most frequent genes and DNA. The sample contains approximately 600,000 distinct CDR3 sequences, over 12% of them found a single time. 7% to 9% of the sample is in the top ten clones. The sequenced sample was blood. The receptors were gathered from a woman between 18 and 29 years old with Graves' ophthalmopathy.

The gene calls are TRBV6-2 or TRBV6-3 and TRBJ2-3; D is tentatively TRBD1 or TRBD2 (6 bases each). The germline V and J ends were trimmed by 4 bases and 1 base, with 18 bases remaining between them. Per the germline V gene, CDR1 is MNHEY and CDR2 is SVGEGT. This CDR3 has 17 amino acids. CDR3 loop: CASSFLERGARTDTQYF. CDR3 DNA: TGTGCCAGCAGTTTCCTTGAGAGGGGGGCCCGCACAGATACGCAGTATTTT.

This clonotype was counted a few times. This chain links TRBV6-2 or TRBV6-3 with TRBJ1-2, with 9 bases fitting TRBD1. Trimming took 2 bases from V and 11 from J; bases not matched to a gene: 6. Germline-derived CDR1 and CDR2 are MNHEY and SVGEGT. CDR3 length: 13 amino acids. The CDR3 bases are TGTGCCAGCAGTTACAGGGACAGGGAACGGTACACCTTC. This codes for CASSYRDRERYTF.

Points on this clonotype: A much larger clonotype is one base distant, so this may be a read error. V usage is TRBV6-1 and J usage is TRBJ2-7, with D perhaps TRBD1 (6 bases). Germline V CDR1 and CDR2: MNHNS, SASEGT. V was shortened by 6 bases and J by 5 bases, with 17 bases between the two germline ends. CDR3 length equals 14 residues. The CDR3 here is CASRRGQLSHEQYF. The DNA for the CDR3 is TGTGCCAGCAGACGCGGACAGTTATCCCACGAGCAGTACTTC.

This clonotype was found many times. The V gene is TRBV5-1, the J gene TRBJ1-6; D remains unclear. V lost 1 base, J lost 9 bases, and 8 bases lay in between. From germline, CDR1 is SGHRS and CDR2 YFSETQ. The CDR3 has 13 amino acids. The CDR3 region has the DNA TGCGCCAGCAGCTTGAAAGAATTTTCACCCCTCCACTTT. Residues: CASSLKEFSPLHF.

The chain joins TRBV6-1 to TRBJ2-1; 10 nucleotides match TRBD2. The CDR3 length is 16 residues. The trim removed 4 bases at V and 7 bases at J, leaving 10 bases unmatched. Germline V gene lookup returns CDR1 MNHNS and CDR2 SASEGT. The DNA for the CDR3 is TGTGCCAGCAGTGTTAAGCGGGGGGGCCCTGGAAATGAGCAGTTCTTC. Translation gives CASSVKRGGPGNEQFF.

This clonotype was picked up a small number of times. The rearrangement uses TRBV4-2 and TRBJ2-7; 10 bases line up with TRBD2. The germline V gene encodes CDR1 LGHNA and CDR2 YNFKEQ. The CDR3 contains 16 residues. Trimming took 0 bases from V and 2 from J; bases not matched to a gene: 4. CDR3 region: CASSQEGGTSAYEQYF. In DNA, the CDR3 is TGTGCCAGCAGCCAAGAGGGCGGGACTAGCGCCTACGAGCAGTACTTC.

Ten or more counts support this clonotype. This chain uses TRBV11-2 with TRBJ2-7; the D is unclear. Germline V CDR1 and CDR2: SGHAT, FQNNGV. The CDR3 spans 16 residues. V lost 4 bases and J 0 bases, leaving 16 bases between the germline ends. The CDR3 DNA follows: TGTGCCAGCAGCTCACCCCTGGACGCCGGCTCCTACGAGCAGTACTTC. Its protein product is CASSSPLDAGSYEQYF.

This clonotype was seen at least ten times. J is TRBJ1-5 and V is TRBV3-1; unclear D gene. The germline V gene encodes CDR1 LGHDT and CDR2 YNNKEL (reference sequence). This CDR3 has 16 amino acids. V was clipped by 1 base and J by 10 bases, with 20 bases between them. Here the CDR3 reads CASSQGVGLDSHPQHF. CDR3 bases: TGTGCCAGCAGCCAAGGCGTGGGGTTGGATTCGCACCCCCAGCATTTT.

This chain uses TRBV12-5 with TRBJ2-7, with 8 bases identical to TRBD1. The germline CDR1 and CDR2 sequences are LGHNT and FRNRAP. This CDR3 has 15 amino acids. The ends lost 3 bases at V and 4 bases at J; junction bases unmatched: 8. In DNA form, the CDR3 reads TGTGCTAGTGGTTTCTACGGGACAGGACCTTACGAGCAGTACTTC. Its translation: CASGFYGTGPYEQYF.

Worth noting for this clonotype: One junction end disagrees with the germline gene, perhaps due to a read error. This rearrangement joins TRBV11-3 to TRBJ1-5, with 9 nucleotides matching TRBD1. The CDR3 sequence is 12 residues long. Germline V CDR1 and CDR2: SGHNT, YENEEA. The CDR3 reads CASSQRQGVQDF. The DNA of the CDR3 is TGTGCCAGCAGCCAACGACAGGGGGTCCAGGATTTT. Filled out from reference TRBV11-3 and TRBJ1-5, the complete variable domain reads EAGVVQSPRYKIIEKKQPVAFWCNPISGHNTLYWYLQNLGQGPELLIRYENEEAVDDSQLPKDRFSAERLKGVDSTLKIQPAELGDSAVYLCASSQRQGVQDFGDGTRLSIL.

This clonotype was detected a few times. The CDR3 loop reads CASSPRGLQGALMETQYF. CDR3 nucleotides: TGTGCCAGCTCACCACGGGGGCTACAGGGGGCGCTCATGGAGACCCAGTACTTC. The rearrangement uses TRBV28 and TRBJ2-5; 9 bases align to TRBD1. V shed 8 bases and J 5 bases; nucleotides not matched to a gene: 21. Germline V CDR1 and CDR2: MDHEN, SYDVKM. This CDR3 spans 18 amino acids.

Only a few counts were recorded for this clonotype. J is TRBJ1-4 and V is TRBV29-1; D uncertain. V was trimmed by 6 bases and J by 8 bases, leaving 13 bases between them. The CDR3 runs to 12 residues. Germline V CDR1 and CDR2: SQVTM, ANQGSEA. This chain's CDR3 is CSVRPPGEKLFF. The CDR3 DNA sequence: TGCAGCGTGAGGCCCCCGGGGGAAAAACTGTTTTTT.

This clonotype was seen a few times. This CDR3 reads CAWSVFGSWLAGVYTGELFF. Here the CDR3 DNA reads TGTGCCTGGAGTGTATTCGGGTCCTGGCTAGCGGGAGTTTACACCGGGGAGCTGTTTTTT. V gene TRBV30 combines with J gene TRBJ2-2; 10 bases fit TRBD2. From germline, CDR1 is GTSNPN and CDR2 SVGIG (reference sequence). V trimming: 0 bases; J trimming: 3 bases; junction bases outside the gene matches: 16. CDR3 size: 20 residues.

This clonotype was observed many times. V gene TRBV12-3 or TRBV12-4 combines with J gene TRBJ2-3; D is unresolved. There are 14 residues in the CDR3. Trimming took off 3 bases at V and 9 bases at J, with 16 bases between the two ends. The CDR3 loop is CASSLVGGVETQYF. The DNA for the CDR3 is TGTGCCAGCAGTTTGGTCGGTGGGGTAGAGACGCAGTATTTT.

Many counts were recorded for this clonotype. J is TRBJ1-2 and V is TRBV29-1, with D possibly being TRBD1 (6 bases). CDR3 length: 12 amino acids. The V gene's germline CDR1 is SQVTM and CDR2 ANQGSEA. The V gene lost 4 bases and the J gene lost 4 bases, with 10 bases spanning the gap. As DNA, the CDR3 is TGCAGCGTTGGGCAGGGGAGCTATGGCTACACCTTC. Its translation: CSVGQGSYGYTF.

This chain joins TRBV25-1 and TRBJ1-1; D is unresolved. V gave up 4 bases and J gave up 11 bases, with 17 bases separating them. The CDR3 consists of 13 residues. Germline V gives CDR1 MGHDK, CDR2 SYGVNS. CDR3 loop: CASSGYGPFEAFF. The CDR3 DNA reads TGTGCCAGCAGTGGATACGGACCCTTTGAGGCTTTCTTT.